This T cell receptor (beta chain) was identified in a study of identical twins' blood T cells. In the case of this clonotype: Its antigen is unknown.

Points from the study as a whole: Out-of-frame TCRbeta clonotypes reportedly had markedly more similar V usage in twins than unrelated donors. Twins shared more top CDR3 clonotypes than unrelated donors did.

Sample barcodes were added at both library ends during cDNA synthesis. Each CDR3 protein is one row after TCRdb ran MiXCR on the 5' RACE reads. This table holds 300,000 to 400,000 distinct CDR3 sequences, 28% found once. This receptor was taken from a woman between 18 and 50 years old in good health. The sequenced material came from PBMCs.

In nucleotides, the CDR3 is TGTGCCAGCAGCCCTGAAATTGGGGGGTTTCTACCCCTCCACTTT. This gives the protein CASSPEIGGFLPLHF. V is TRBV7-8 and J is TRBJ1-6, with a weak D call TRBD1 (5 bases). Trimming left V 5 bases short and J 12 bases short, with 20 bases between. The germline CDR1 and CDR2 sequences are SGHVS and FQNEAQ. CDR3 size: 15 residues.